The 18 T cell receptor beta chains presented below share a single source sample, sequenced in a study of human T cells and chemical hapten exposure. TCRdb ran MiXCR on the RACE reads and lists one entry per CDR3 protein. The sample holds fewer than 95,000 distinct CDR3 sequences; over 9.5% are singletons and the top ten take roughly 2.2%. Time point specified: patch test 1, 2 weeks after DPC sensitization. This sample's treatment: therapeutic diphenylcyclopropenone sensitization with weekly scalp DPC. This specimen consisted of whole blood, obtained in connection with sensitization to the hapten diphenylcyclopropenone (DPC). The receptor source for this set is a man between 40 and 49 years old with alopecia areata. Some clones in this sample may be carry-over from other donors' samples.

Details on this clonotype: It may be a read error: a sequence one base away is much more abundant. The final CDR3 position lacks the conserved phenylalanine or tryptophan, pointing to a likely read error. The chain combines TRBV5-1 with TRBJ1-1; 7 nucleotides match TRBD1. This CDR3 has 14 residues. Germline CDR1 and CDR2: SGHRS and YFSETQ. The junction had 2 bases not matched to a gene; V was cut back by 2 bases and J by 1 base. CDR3 sequence reads: CASSLQGRNTEAFL. The CDR3 DNA is TGCGCCAGCAGCTTACAGGGGAGGAACACTGAAGCTTTCCTT.

This chain joins TRBV6-1 and TRBJ2-5; D is unresolved. Germline CDR1 is MNHNS and CDR2 is SASEGT. The CDR3 runs to 14 residues. Deletions cut 8 bases from V and 1 base from J, with 14 bases between. The DNA of the CDR3 is TGTGCCAGCGGGTTCGGTCCGGCCCAAGAGACCCAGTACTTC. This codes for CASGFGPAQETQYF.

This clonotype was recorded a few times. This chain links TRBV24-1 with TRBJ2-3; D is possibly TRBD1 or TRBD2 (6 bases each). The V gene's germline CDR1 is KGHDR and CDR2 SFDVKD. The CDR3 has 15 residues. Between the trimmed V and J ends, which lost 4 bases and 3 bases, there was a span of 13 bases. CDR3 nucleotide sequence: TGTGCCACCAGTGAGTTACGGGGGCAGACAGATACGCAGTATTTT. Protein sequence: CATSELRGQTDTQYF.

In this sample, this clonotype turned up a few times. The chain employs TRBV30 and TRBJ1-2; maybe TRBD1 (6 bases). This CDR3 is 13 amino acids long. Per germline, CDR1 GTSNPN and CDR2 SVGIG (reference sequence). V lost 0 bases and J lost 8, with 13 bases in between. In nucleotides, the CDR3 is TGTGCCTGGAGTGTGACACAGGGCTTAGGCTACACCTTC. Amino acid sequence: CAWSVTQGLGYTF.

The V and J genes are TRBV20-1 and TRBJ2-7; possible D gene TRBD1, 6 bases. V was cut by 6 bases and J by 3 bases, with 9 bases left in between. This CDR3 is 11 amino acids long. CDR1 DFQATT and CDR2 SNEGSKA come from the germline V gene (reference sequence). The CDR3 DNA reads TGCAGTGCGGCGACAGGCTACGAGCAGTACTTC. Translation gives CSAATGYEQYF.

Only a few counts were recorded for this clonotype. V is TRBV5-1 and J is TRBJ1-1; the D gene is possibly TRBD1 (6 bases). Trimming removed 7 bases at V and 0 bases at J, with 10 bases between. CDR1 and CDR2 from the germline V gene are SGHRS and YFSETQ. The CDR3 is made up of 13 amino acids. The CDR3 bases are TGCGCCAGCCAAGGGGACATGAACACTGAAGCTTTCTTT. Protein sequence: CASQGDMNTEAFF.

The chain employs TRBV29-1 and TRBJ1-5; D perhaps matches TRBD1 (6 bases). CDR1 is SQVTM, CDR2 ANQGSEA, per germline. The CDR3 runs to 13 residues. V lost 7 bases, J lost 3 bases, and 13 bases lay in between. The CDR3 coding sequence is TGCAGCGGGACAGAGGGAATCAATCAGCCCCAGCATTTT. Translating gives CSGTEGINQPQHF.

J is TRBJ2-1 and V is TRBV12-3 or TRBV12-4, with 8 bases identical to TRBD2. V dropped 4 bases and J dropped 10; count of bases not matched to a gene: 15. The CDR3 contains 16 residues. CDR3 sequence reads: CASSSTRSGSSREQFF. For the CDR3, the DNA is TGTGCCAGCAGTTCCACCCGGAGCGGGAGCTCCCGGGAGCAGTTCTTC.

V and J are TRBV9 and TRBJ2-7; 9 bases fit TRBD1. Per the germline V gene, CDR1 is SGDLS and CDR2 is YYNGEE. V dropped 2 bases and J dropped 4; count of bases not matched to a gene: 4. The length of the CDR3 is 14 residues. In DNA form, the CDR3 reads TGTGCCAGCAGCGTTTCCGGGACAGGGTACGAGCAGTACTTC. Its protein is CASSVSGTGYEQYF.

J is TRBJ2-2 and V is TRBV29-1; 10 bases are shared with TRBD2. The CDR3 extends over 19 amino acids. J was trimmed by 2 bases and V by 4 bases; bases with no gene match: 16. CDR1 is SQVTM and CDR2 is ANQGSEA in the germline V gene. The CDR3 DNA follows: TGCAGCGTTGCTTTTCGGTTGGCTAGCGGGAGTACAAACACCGGGGAGCTGTTTTTT. Translated, it gives CSVAFRLASGSTNTGELFF.

This clonotype showed up many times. The chain recombines TRBV11-2 with TRBJ1-3, with 8 nucleotides matching TRBD1. The CDR3 is 14 amino acids. Germline V gene lookup returns CDR1 SGHAT and CDR2 FQNNGV. V lost 6 bases and J lost 0; bases outside the gene matches: 1. Here the CDR3 reads CASRGQDSGNTIYF. The CDR3 coding sequence is TGTGCCAGCAGGGGACAGGACTCTGGAAACACCATATATTTT.

The chain carries TRBV5-1 and TRBJ2-5; tentatively, D is TRBD1 (6 bases). The length of the CDR3 is 14 residues. Deletions cut 5 bases from V and 1 base from J, with 12 bases between. Germline-derived CDR1 and CDR2 are SGHRS and YFSETQ. The CDR3 bases are TGCGCCAGCAGTTCCGGACAGCGCCAAGAGACCCAGTACTTC. Its translation is CASSSGQRQETQYF.

This clonotype was counted a few times. This chain uses TRBV29-1 with TRBJ2-1; 9 bases match TRBD2. V shed 7 bases, J shed 7 bases, and the junction held 11 bases outside the gene matches. Germline assignment: CDR1 SQVTM and CDR2 ANQGSEA. The CDR3 has 14 amino acids. DNA for the CDR3: TGCAGCGGGAGTAGCGGGAGCAAGATGAATGAGCAGTTCTTC. Amino acids: CSGSSGSKMNEQFF.

This clonotype was counted only a few times. This chain joins TRBV2 and TRBJ2-3; D unresolved. Germline V gives CDR1 SNHLY, CDR2 FYNNEI. The CDR3 has 13 residues. The V and J ends lost 7 bases and 11 bases respectively, with 19 bases between them. This CDR3 is CASTPGLIFRQYF. CDR3 bases: TGTGCCAGCACCCCAGGTCTGATTTTTAGGCAGTATTTT. Drawing the rest from reference TRBV2 and TRBJ2-3, the complete variable domain is EPEVTQTPSHQVTQMGQEVILRCVPISNHLYFYWYRQILGQKVEFLVSFYNNEISEKSEIFDDQFSVERPDGSNFTLKIRSTKLEDSAMYFCASTPGLIFRQYFGPGTRLTVL.

V gene TRBV23-1 combines with J gene TRBJ2-3; D is perhaps TRBD2 (6 bases). TRBV23-1 is an open reading frame, and its role is uncertain. This CDR3 region has 15 residues. V lost 3 bases and J lost 1, with 11 bases in between. For the CDR3, the DNA is TGCGCCAGCAGTCATCCGGCGGGATGCACAGATACGCAGTATTTT. As protein: CASSHPAGCTDTQYF.

V is TRBV20-1 and J is TRBJ2-5; no clear D gene. Germline CDR1 and CDR2: DFQATT and SNEGSKA (reference sequence). The CDR3 covers 11 residues. V lost 4 bases and J 1 base, leaving 4 bases between the germline ends. CDR3 amino acids: CSATPQETQYF. The CDR3 DNA reads TGCAGTGCTACTCCCCAAGAGACCCAGTACTTC.

This clonotype has more than one count but fewer than ten. This clone may be a read error of a much larger clone one base away. The rearrangement links TRBV14 to TRBJ1-2; the D is unclear. The CDR3 totals 13 residues. The germline V gene encodes CDR1 SGHDN and CDR2 FVKESK. CDR3 in DNA: TGTGCCAGCAGCCAAGTGGGGATAGATGGCTACAACTTC. It translates to CASSQVGIDGYNF.

This clonotype was observed a single time. Possible read error: a much larger clone is one base away. This chain uses TRBV10-3 with TRBJ2-3; D gene uncertain. This CDR3 contains 15 residues. The V gene lost 0 bases and the J gene lost 2 bases, with 9 bases spanning the gap. Germline V gene data show CDR1 as ENHRY and CDR2 as SYGVKD. The CDR3 region has the DNA TGTGCCATCAGTGAGTCTGGACGTGACACAGATACGCAGTATTTT. It specifies CAISESGRDTDTQYF.